The 21 T cell receptor beta chains reported below all come from one sample, sequenced in a study of blood T cell repertoires in COVID-19. Profiling relied on immunoSEQ multiplex PCR, and the TCRdb table lists in-frame clones only, not all of them. The sample contains 360,000 or so clones, almost 90% of which appear only once. Sequencing was carried out using peripheral blood. All receptors come from a man between 18 and 35 years old with active or convalescent COVID-19.

J is TRBJ1-1 and V is TRBV6-6; TRBD1 agrees at 7 bases. The CDR3 is 12 amino acids. Germline V gives CDR1 MNHNY, CDR2 SVGAGI (reference sequence). V gave up 7 bases and J gave up 12 bases; unmatched junction bases: 11. This chain's CDR3 is CASITTGPSTFF. The CDR3 DNA reads TGTGCCAGCATCACGACAGGGCCGTCTACTTTCTTT.

The V gene is TRBV7-2, the J gene TRBJ1-5; D ambiguous. V shed 4 bases and J shed 2 bases, with 6 bases lying between them. The germline V gene encodes CDR1 SGHTA and CDR2 FQGNSA. This CDR3 is 13 amino acids long. CDR3: CASSYGGNQPQHF. The CDR3 nucleotides are TGTGCCAGCAGCTACGGAGGCAATCAGCCCCAGCATTTT.

This clone was seen just once. This chain links TRBV7-2 with TRBJ1-1, with D maybe TRBD1 (6 bases). From germline, CDR1 is SGHTA and CDR2 FQGNSA. The length of the CDR3 is 15 residues. Trimming pared 4 bases from V and 2 bases from J, leaving 14 bases between. The CDR3 DNA reads as TGTGCCAGCAGCTCGAGTACAGGGTTCAACACTGAAGCTTTCTTT. Translation gives CASSSSTGFNTEAFF.

The chain links TRBV6-5 to TRBJ2-3, with D possibly TRBD2 on 6 matching bases. Trimming removed 8 bases at V and 4 bases at J, with 19 bases between. Germline CDR1 reads MNHEY; CDR2 reads SVGAGI. CDR3 length equals 15 residues. CDR3 loop: CASQGGDSRPDTQYF. For the CDR3, the DNA is TGTGCCAGCCAAGGCGGGGATTCTCGTCCAGATACGCAGTATTTT.

V usage is TRBV19 and J usage is TRBJ1-5; D is unclear. Germline V lookup: CDR1 LNHDA, CDR2 SQIVND (reference sequence). The germline V and J ends were trimmed by 3 bases and 15 bases, with 12 bases remaining between them. The CDR3 is 11 amino acids. The CDR3 nucleotides are TGTGCCAGTAGTATGACGAACAGAAGGCATTTT. Amino acids: CASSMTNRRHF.

The count of this clone is one. V gene TRBV7-3 combines with J gene TRBJ2-1; possible D gene TRBD2, 6 bases. Trimming removed 5 bases from V and 5 bases from J, with 10 bases in between. Germline V CDR1 and CDR2: SGHTA, FQGTGA. The CDR3 has 13 amino acids. The CDR3 protein is CASSPGGNNEQFF. The CDR3 DNA sequence: TGTGCCAGCAGCCCTGGAGGGAACAATGAGCAGTTCTTC.

In its sample, this clone was seen a few times. CDR3 residues: CASSSGQGKGETQYF. CDR3 coding DNA: TGTGCCAGCTCGTCGGGACAGGGTAAAGGAGAGACCCAGTACTTC. The chain is built from TRBV18 and TRBJ2-5, with 9 bases that match TRBD1. The V gene's germline CDR1 is KGHSH and CDR2 LQKENI. The CDR3 spans 15 residues. Unmatched junction bases numbered 9, after V lost 6 bases and J lost 4 bases.

This clone was found once. The rearrangement joins TRBV5-1 to TRBJ2-5, with a possible D match to TRBD1 (5 bases). Trimming removed 4 bases from V and 4 bases from J, with 11 bases in between. Germline-derived CDR1 and CDR2 are SGHRS and YFSETQ. CDR3 length: 13 residues. As DNA, the CDR3 is TGCGCCAGCAGCCGCAATAGGGGAGAGACCCAGTACTTC. It encodes CASSRNRGETQYF.

The rearrangement uses TRBV5-1 and TRBJ2-5; a weak D match, TRBD1 (6 bases). This CDR3 comprises 14 residues. Trimming stripped 2 bases from V and 1 base from J, with 9 bases between. The germline V gene has CDR1 SGHRS and CDR2 YFSETQ. CDR3 loop: CASSFTGFQETQYF. As DNA, the CDR3 is TGCGCCAGCAGCTTTACAGGGTTCCAAGAGACCCAGTACTTC.

This rearrangement joins TRBV6-5 to TRBJ2-3, with 7 bases fitting TRBD1. Germline V lookup: CDR1 MNHEY, CDR2 SVGAGI. V dropped 0 bases and J dropped 3; count of bases not matched to a gene: 3. This CDR3 spans 15 amino acids. In DNA form, the CDR3 reads TGTGCCAGCAGTTACTCTAGGGGACAGACAGATACGCAGTATTTT. Encoded protein: CASSYSRGQTDTQYF.

The genes are TRBV5-8 and TRBJ1-4; D gene uncertain. Deletions cut 0 bases from V and 0 bases from J, with 9 bases between. This CDR3 region has 16 residues. CDR1 and CDR2 from the germline V gene are SGHTS and YDEGEE. As DNA, the CDR3 is TGTGCCAGCAGCTTGGTTCGGGTTGCAACTAATGAAAAACTGTTTTTT. Translating it yields CASSLVRVATNEKLFF.

The chain is built from TRBV2 and TRBJ2-7; no clear D gene. The CDR3 consists of 12 residues. V lost 7 bases and J lost 5, with 12 bases in between. Germline assignment: CDR1 SNHLY and CDR2 FYNNEI. The CDR3 here is CASKPGGNEQYF. CDR3 in DNA: TGTGCCAGCAAACCAGGTGGAAACGAGCAGTACTTC.

V is TRBV29-1 and J is TRBJ2-7, with a tentative D call TRBD2 (7 bases). The germline CDR1 and CDR2 sequences are SQVTM and ANQGSEA. The CDR3 loop spans 13 amino acids. Trimming shortened V by 7 bases and J by 5 bases, and 18 bases separated the two germline ends. Here the CDR3 DNA reads TGCAGCGCCCAAGGGGGAGGGCCCCACGAGCAGTACTTC. Its translation is CSAQGGGPHEQYF.

The chain has TRBV6-6 and TRBJ2-5; 7 nucleotides match TRBD1. This CDR3 has 13 residues. Looked up from germline, CDR1 is MNHNY and CDR2 is SVGAGI (reference sequence). V lost 4 bases, J lost 5 bases, and 4 bases stayed unmatched. The CDR3 region is CASSFPQGETQYF. The CDR3 DNA is TGTGCCAGCAGTTTCCCACAGGGGGAGACCCAGTACTTC.

This chain connects TRBV27 to TRBJ2-7; 7 nucleotides align to TRBD1. After removal of 7 bases from V and 0 bases from J, the junction contained 6 bases not matched to a gene. This CDR3 is 14 amino acids long. Germline V gene data show CDR1 as MNHEY and CDR2 as SMNVEV (reference sequence). The CDR3 loop reads CASNPTGSSYEQYF. CDR3 bases: TGTGCCAGCAACCCGACAGGGAGCTCCTACGAGCAGTACTTC.

The J gene is TRBJ2-1, the V gene TRBV6-6; 10 bases align to TRBD2. CDR1 is MNHNY and CDR2 is SVGAGI in the germline V gene (reference sequence). V dropped 4 bases and J dropped 5; count of bases not matched to a gene: 5. The CDR3 is 15 amino acids. The CDR3, as DNA: TGTGCCAGCAGTTTCATAGCGGGAGGTAACAATGAGCAGTTCTTC. This codes for CASSFIAGGNNEQFF.

The chain joins TRBV7-2 to TRBJ2-1; a possible D gene is TRBD1 (5 bases). The CDR3 totals 14 residues. CDR1 SGHTA and CDR2 FQGNSA come from the germline V gene. Trimming left V 2 bases short and J 6 bases short, with 11 bases between. CDR3 residues: CASSLRWGGNEQFF. CDR3 in DNA: TGTGCCAGCAGCTTACGATGGGGCGGCAATGAGCAGTTCTTC.

This chain uses TRBV28 with TRBJ1-2, with unresolved D. CDR3 length: 13 residues. V was pared by 6 bases and J by 3 bases, with 11 bases between. CDR1 and CDR2 from the germline V gene are MDHEN and SYDVKM. Here the CDR3 DNA reads TGTGCCAGCAGGGGCGGGCGTTACTATGGCTACACCTTC. Protein product: CASRGGRYYGYTF.

The chain joins TRBV19 to TRBJ1-1; D remains ambiguous. Looked up from germline, CDR1 is LNHDA and CDR2 is SQIVND (reference sequence). The CDR3 spans 13 residues. The V gene lost 4 bases and the J gene lost 2 bases, with 8 bases spanning the gap. CDR3 coding DNA: TGTGCCAGTAGTACGCAGGTAAACACTGAAGCTTTCTTT. It yields the protein CASSTQVNTEAFF.

This sequence joins TRBV12-3 or TRBV12-4 and TRBJ1-1; TRBD1 agrees at 8 bases. This CDR3 is built from 13 residues. The junction had 3 bases not matched to a gene; V was cut back by 4 bases and J by 5 bases. The CDR3: CASSWTGLTEAFF. The CDR3 nucleotides are TGTGCCAGCAGTTGGACAGGGCTGACTGAAGCTTTCTTT.

The rearrangement joins TRBV28 to TRBJ2-2; 7 bases map to TRBD1. CDR3 size: 17 residues. The germline CDR1 and CDR2 sequences are MDHEN and SYDVKM. V gave up 7 bases and J gave up 5 bases; unmatched junction bases: 16. CDR3 loop: CASTTLKGAFLTGELFF. CDR3 DNA sequence: TGTGCCAGCACCACCCTGAAGGGGGCTTTTTTGACCGGGGAGCTGTTTTTT.